This entry concerns a single TCR beta chain. The antigen remains unidentified. This entry is derived from a study of T cell responses to AZD1222 COVID-19 vaccine. Overall study findings and caveats: Across the whole spike, CD4 TCRs peaked at regions 160-218 and 743-854. The study identified only five to seven AZD1222 recipients as seropositive at baseline. A mostly white British donor set with more females was recruited, and clonal diversity was possibly underestimated. Increases in Spike-specific TCR breadth and depth were seen after two AZD1222 doses.

TCRdb's table, derived via immunoSEQ multiplex PCR, lists solely in-frame clones and lacks some. Here the sample spans more than 100,000 clones, around nine tenths being singletons. The source material was peripheral blood, sampled on day 0 of AZD1222 vaccination. This receptor was obtained from an adult in good health.

CDR3 region: CASSSDGGTEAFF. In nucleotides, the CDR3 is TGTGCCAGTAGCTCCGACGGCGGCACTGAAGCTTTCTTT. The chain employs TRBV19 and TRBJ1-1, with no clear D. Germline V gene lookup returns CDR1 LNHDA and CDR2 SQIVND (reference sequence). The CDR3 has 13 amino acids. Trimming took 6 bases from V and 4 from J, leaving 12 bases between them.